Here is one T cell receptor beta chain with its context. Its antigen is unidentified. The time point: week 11, during vaccination. Topical imiquimod accompanied each vaccine dose, which consisted of 300 ug of mutant IDH1 20-mer peptide. The V segment lost 5 bases and the J segment 7 bases; nucleotides outside the gene matches: 8. Per the germline V gene, CDR1 is MNHEY and CDR2 is SMNVEV (reference sequence). The CDR3 has 15 amino acids. The source of the sample is a study of a mutant IDH1 vaccine in newly diagnosed glioma. About the study: Eight vaccine doses were administered to patients at weeks 1, 3, 5, 7, 11, 15, 19 and 23.

The protocol was immunoSEQ multiplex PCR, while the TCRdb copy is restricted to in-frame clones and leaves out a portion. The profile shows about 36,000 clones, about 80% of them singletons. The receptor was derived from a woman younger than 45 with glioma. Some clones in this sample may be carry-over from other donors' samples. Specimen: peripheral blood mononuclear cells (PBMCs), collected from a glioma patient whose treatment included an IDH1 peptide vaccine. The chain uses TRBV27 and TRBJ2-7; 13 bases are a match to TRBD2. As DNA, the CDR3 is TGTGCCAGCAGTCAACCGGGACTAGCGGGATATGAGCAGTACTTC. Amino acids: CASSQPGLAGYEQYF.